The clone carrying this T cell receptor (beta chain) was observed at least ten times. This entry comes from a study of regulatory T cells in long-lasting Graves disease. Germline V lookup: CDR1 SNHLY, CDR2 FYNNEI. Germline trimming cut 3 bases from V and 7 bases from J; bases unmatched to any gene: 3. CDR3 size: 13 residues. Sample time point: persistent/refractory GD, antithyroid drugs over 5 years with positive TRAb. PBMC-extracted RNA yielded the TCR library. Relying on iRepertoire HTBI primers and Arm-PCR of CDR3 regions, the team built TCR beta libraries. TCRdb reprocessed the multiplex PCR reads with MiXCR, giving one entry per CDR3 protein. This sample yields some 330,000 distinct CDR3 sequences, of which roughly 20% are seen a single time; around 30% belongs to the top ten.

The specimen comprised peripheral blood mononuclear cells (PBMCs), sampled when the disease was refractory, from a patient treated with antithyroid drugs. The receptor was derived from a woman aged 40 to 50 with Graves disease. The chain combines TRBV2 with TRBJ1-2; TRBD1 matches 9 bases. The CDR3 loop reads CASSEDRGSGYTF. The DNA for the CDR3 is TGTGCCAGCAGTGAGGACAGGGGAAGTGGCTACACCTTC.